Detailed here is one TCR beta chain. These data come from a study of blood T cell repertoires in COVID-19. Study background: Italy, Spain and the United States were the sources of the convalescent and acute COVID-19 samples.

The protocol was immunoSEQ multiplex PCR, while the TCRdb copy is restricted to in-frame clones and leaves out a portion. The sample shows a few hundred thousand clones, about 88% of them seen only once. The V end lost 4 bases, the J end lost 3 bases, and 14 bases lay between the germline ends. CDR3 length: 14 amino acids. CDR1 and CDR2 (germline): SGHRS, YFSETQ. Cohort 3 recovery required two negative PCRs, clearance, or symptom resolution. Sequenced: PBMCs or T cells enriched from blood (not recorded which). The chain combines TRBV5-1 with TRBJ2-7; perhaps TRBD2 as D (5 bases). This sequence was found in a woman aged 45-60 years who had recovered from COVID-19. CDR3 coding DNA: TGCGCCAGCAGCCTTGTTTCGGGGAGCTACGAGCAGTACTTC. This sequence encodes CASSLVSGSYEQYF.